This T cell receptor beta chain was recovered during a study of blood T cell repertoires in COVID-19. Study overall: Some COVID-19 samples were acute and others convalescent; all came from the United States, Italy and Spain.

There are 14 residues in the CDR3. From germline, CDR1 is SQVTM and CDR2 ANQGSEA. Trimming removed 4 bases at V and 2 bases at J, with 14 bases between. Sequencing used immunoSEQ multiplex PCR; TCRdb keeps in-frame clones, though not all of them. The repertoire holds hundreds of thousands of clones, with around 88% as singletons. What was sequenced was peripheral blood. This chain links TRBV29-1 with TRBJ1-1; weak D call: TRBD1 (5 bases). This sequence originates from a woman aged 25 to 39 with COVID-19, enrolled during active disease. CDR3 DNA: TGCAGCGTTGTGGTTCGGGGGGTTAACACTGAAGCTTTCTTT. Its protein is CSVVVRGVNTEAFF.